These 23 T cell receptor beta chains came from one sample sequenced in a study of T cell repertoires and HLA-DP antigens. What these receptors recognize is not known. Only in-frame clones appear in the TCRdb table, and some are missing; sequencing was by immunoSEQ multiplex PCR. The sample contains about 89,000 clones, roughly 86% of which appear only once. Input material: CD4+ T cells from PBMCs. These TCRs come from a man aged 45-65 years in good health and CMV-seronegative.

This sequence joins TRBV7-8 and TRBJ2-2, with D hard to call. Germline V gene data show CDR1 as SGHVS and CDR2 as FQNEAQ. The CDR3 runs to 13 residues. Trimming shortened V by 1 base and J by 6 bases, and 6 bases separated the two germline ends. This chain's CDR3 is CASSLGGSGELFF. Written as DNA, the CDR3 is TGTGCCAGCAGCTTAGGGGGTTCCGGGGAGCTGTTTTTT.

V and J are TRBV29-1 and TRBJ2-7; TRBD2 matches 8 bases. Germline V lookup: CDR1 SQVTM, CDR2 ANQGSEA. CDR3 length: 14 residues. Germline trimming cut 4 bases from V and 3 bases from J; bases unmatched to any gene: 8. The CDR3 reads CSVVSQRESYEQYF. The CDR3 nucleotides are TGCAGCGTTGTTAGCCAGCGGGAGAGCTACGAGCAGTACTTC.

As concerns this clone: At one end the junction does not follow the germline gene, possibly because of a read error. Here the CDR3 DNA reads TGTGCCAGCAGCTTAGTGGCGAATCCCACTTACATTGAGCAGTTCTTC. Its protein is CASSLVANPTYIEQFF. The gene calls are TRBV13 and TRBJ2-1; the D is unclear. There are 16 residues in the CDR3. CDR1 is PRHDT and CDR2 is FYEKMQ in the germline V gene (reference sequence). Full variable domain (rest looked up from reference TRBV13 and TRBJ2-1): AAGVIQSPRHLIKEKRETATLKCYPIPRHDTVYWYQQGPGQDPQFLISFYEKMQSDKGSIPDRFSAQQFSDYHSELNMSSLELGDSALYFCASSLVANPTYIEQFFGPGTRLTVL.

The chain employs TRBV19 and TRBJ2-5; TRBD2 aligns across 8 bases. The CDR3 runs 15 residues. The trim removed 5 bases at V and 0 bases at J, leaving 5 bases unmatched. Germline CDR1 is LNHDA and CDR2 is SQIVND (reference sequence). CDR3 coding DNA: TGTGCCAGTAGTTCTTCTAGCGGGTACCAAGAGACCCAGTACTTC. Protein: CASSSSSGYQETQYF.

This clone was recorded a few times. This specimen includes other DNA sequences encoding the same CDR3. The chain combines TRBV18 with TRBJ2-3; 10 nucleotides match TRBD2. Germline CDR1 KGHSH, CDR2 LQKENI. The CDR3 spans 15 residues. With V trimmed by 2 bases and J by 2 bases, 1 base remained unmatched. CDR3 DNA sequence: TGTGCCAGCTCACCAACTAGCGGGGTCACAGATACGCAGTATTTT. The encoded protein is CASSPTSGVTDTQYF.

The chain is built from TRBV28 and TRBJ2-5, with TRBD1 as a possible D gene (5 bases). From germline, CDR1 is MDHEN and CDR2 SYDVKM. The germline V and J ends were trimmed by 6 bases and 0 bases, with 11 bases remaining between them. This CDR3 spans 14 amino acids. CDR3 protein: CASSSDRNQETQYF. Written as DNA, the CDR3 is TGTGCCAGCAGCAGCGACAGAAACCAAGAGACCCAGTACTTC.

The chain links TRBV28 to TRBJ2-1; 10 nucleotides match TRBD2. Germline lookup yields CDR1 MDHEN and CDR2 SYDVKM. V shed 5 bases, J shed 9 bases, and the junction held 7 bases outside the gene matches. CDR3 size: 14 residues. CDR3 protein: CASSSGGGRVEQFF. The CDR3 DNA reads as TGTGCCAGCAGTAGCGGGGGGGGAAGAGTTGAGCAGTTCTTC.

This chain links TRBV5-4 with TRBJ2-1; TRBD2 matches 9 bases. The V and J ends lost 0 bases and 6 bases, in that order; junction bases with no gene match: 4. This CDR3 contains 15 residues. Germline CDR1 and CDR2: SGHNT and YYREEE (reference sequence). CDR3 bases: TGTGCCAGCAGCTTGGTGCGGGAGGGCCGCAATGAGCAGTTCTTC. It codes for CASSLVREGRNEQFF.

The chain recombines TRBV7-2 with TRBJ2-7, with unresolved D. Germline-derived CDR1 and CDR2 are SGHTA and FQGNSA. Trimming stripped 2 bases from V and 3 bases from J, with 2 bases between. This CDR3 is built from 11 residues. In nucleotides, the CDR3 is TGTGCCAGCAGCTTACTCTACGAGCAGTACTTC. Protein sequence: CASSLLYEQYF.

This chain joins TRBV4-2 and TRBJ2-5, with 10 nucleotides matching TRBD1. V shed 4 bases and J 5 bases; nucleotides not matched to a gene: 7. Germline CDR1 LGHNA, CDR2 YNFKEQ. The length of the CDR3 is 15 residues. This chain's CDR3 is CASSPRQGAEETQYF. As DNA, the CDR3 is TGTGCCAGCAGCCCCCGACAGGGGGCAGAGGAGACCCAGTACTTC.

The rearrangement joins TRBV11-2 to TRBJ2-7, with TRBD1 identical over 9 bases. V shed 4 bases and J 9 bases; nucleotides not matched to a gene: 13. CDR3 size: 15 residues. Germline V gives CDR1 SGHAT, CDR2 FQNNGV. CDR3: CASSSRDRAPLGQYF. The CDR3 DNA is TGTGCCAGCAGCTCCCGGGACAGGGCCCCCCTTGGGCAGTACTTC.

The chain carries TRBV4-1 and TRBJ2-7; 12 bases map to TRBD2. V lost 3 bases, J lost 7 bases, and 7 bases stayed unmatched. Germline values: CDR1 MGHRA, CDR2 YSYEKL. This CDR3 contains 15 residues. The CDR3 sequence: CASSHRLAGDSEQYF. The CDR3 nucleotides read TGCGCCAGCAGCCACAGACTAGCGGGAGATTCAGAGCAGTACTTC.

This clone has a handful of counts. V and J are TRBV18 and TRBJ2-5; D is tentatively TRBD1 or TRBD2 (6 bases each). Germline lookup yields CDR1 KGHSH and CDR2 LQKENI. Trimming stripped 4 bases from V and 1 base from J, with 13 bases between. The CDR3 runs 15 residues. In DNA form, the CDR3 reads TGTGCCAGCTCACGATTTGAGGGGGGCCAAGAGACCCAGTACTTC. Encoded protein: CASSRFEGGQETQYF.

The chain has TRBV2 and TRBJ1-2, with TRBD1 matching 7 bases. J was trimmed by 13 bases and V by 6 bases; bases with no gene match: 17. The CDR3 is 14 residues long. Looked up from germline, CDR1 is SNHLY and CDR2 is FYNNEI. DNA for the CDR3: TGTGCCAGCAGCGCGGGACAGTTAGTAAGCCCAATCACCTTC. Translation: CASSAGQLVSPITF.

This chain joins TRBV23-1 and TRBJ1-5; D is unresolved. TRBV23-1 is an open reading frame, and its role is uncertain. The CDR3 loop spans 15 amino acids. V gave up 0 bases and J gave up 4 bases, with 10 bases separating them. DNA of the CDR3: TGCGCCAGCAGTCAATCGATTAGGGCAAATCAGCCCCAGCATTTT. It encodes CASSQSIRANQPQHF.

This chain uses TRBV6-5 with TRBJ1-1; D possibly corresponds to TRBD1 (6 bases). Germline CDR1 MNHEY, CDR2 SVGAGI. Trimming took off 5 bases at V and 11 bases at J, with 18 bases between the two ends. The CDR3 loop spans 13 amino acids. This CDR3 is CASSETLQGRAFF. The DNA for the CDR3 is TGTGCCAGCAGTGAAACCCTTCAGGGGCGGGCTTTCTTT.

The CDR3 reads CATSRQVNTGELFF. In DNA, the CDR3 is TGTGCCACCTCAAGACAGGTTAACACCGGGGAGCTGTTTTTT. The chain employs TRBV7-9 and TRBJ2-2, with D perhaps TRBD1 (6 bases). CDR1 SEHNR and CDR2 FQNEAQ come from the germline V gene (reference sequence). Trimming left V 10 bases short and J 2 bases short, with 14 bases between. The CDR3 consists of 14 residues.

This sequence joins TRBV2 and TRBJ2-1; weak D call: TRBD2 (7 bases). This CDR3 spans 16 amino acids. Between the trimmed V and J ends, which lost 6 bases and 5 bases, there was a span of 20 bases. Per the germline V gene, CDR1 is SNHLY and CDR2 is FYNNEI. The CDR3 DNA sequence: TGTGCCAGCAGCGGACTAGGGGGTCGGCAGAACAATGAGCAGTTCTTC. The encoded protein is CASSGLGGRQNNEQFF.

The chain is built from TRBV7-9 and TRBJ2-1; the match to TRBD2 covers 9 bases. The V gene's germline CDR1 is SEHNR and CDR2 FQNEAQ (reference sequence). This CDR3 is 18 amino acids long. V lost 7 bases, J lost 1 base, and 14 bases stayed unmatched. In nucleotides, the CDR3 is TGTGCCAGCACCGGCGGCGGGGGGGCCGCTAGGTCCTACAATGAGCAGTTCTTC. Translating it yields CASTGGGGAARSYNEQFF.

This chain links TRBV7-8 with TRBJ2-1; 10 nucleotides agree with TRBD2. The junction had 5 bases not matched to a gene; V was cut back by 3 bases and J by 6 bases. Germline V lookup: CDR1 SGHVS, CDR2 FQNEAQ. The CDR3 sequence is 15 residues long. The CDR3 DNA reads TGTGCCAGCAGCTTGGAGCGGGGGGGCATCAATGAGCAGTTCTTC. It yields the protein CASSLERGGINEQFF.

The chain links TRBV14 to TRBJ2-2; the D is unclear. The CDR3 loop spans 15 amino acids. The germline V gene has CDR1 SGHDN and CDR2 FVKESK. Trimming left V 1 base short and J 6 bases short, with 12 bases between. The CDR3 is CASSQAVTPAGELFF. Written as DNA, the CDR3 is TGTGCCAGCAGCCAAGCTGTTACCCCAGCCGGGGAGCTGTTTTTT.

The chain couples TRBV5-1 to TRBJ1-2; 8 positions agree with TRBD1. V shed 0 bases, J shed 3 bases, and the junction held 1 base outside the gene matches. This CDR3 has 14 amino acids. Germline V gene sequence: CDR1 SGHRS, CDR2 YFSETQ. The CDR3 bases are TGCGCCAGCAGCTTGGGGGGACAGGACTATGGCTACACCTTC. Amino acids: CASSLGGQDYGYTF.

V gene TRBV6-5 combines with J gene TRBJ2-3, with D hard to call. The V end lost 6 bases, the J end lost 3 bases, and 10 bases lay between the germline ends. Germline V gene lookup returns CDR1 MNHEY and CDR2 SVGAGI. This CDR3 spans 13 amino acids. CDR3 nucleotides: TGTGCCAGCAGCCTAGAAGGGACAGATACGCAGTATTTT. It translates to CASSLEGTDTQYF.